These 19 T cell receptor beta chains share one sample of origin, sequenced in a study of blood T cell repertoires in COVID-19. Profiled with immunoSEQ multiplex PCR; TCRdb holds only in-frame clones, not every one. The sample records fewer than 200,000 clones, around 81% being singletons. The specimen was peripheral blood. Receptors originate from a woman aged 80 or older with COVID-19, enrolled during active disease.

The rearrangement joins TRBV19 to TRBJ2-7; the match to TRBD2 covers 9 bases. The CDR3 runs to 16 residues. Per germline, CDR1 LNHDA and CDR2 SQIVND (reference sequence). V dropped 8 bases and J dropped 2; count of bases not matched to a gene: 13. The CDR3 loop reads CASSTAGTSYTYEQYF. CDR3 DNA: TGTGCCAGTTCAACTGCAGGGACTAGCTACACCTACGAGCAGTACTTC.

The chain has TRBV5-4 and TRBJ2-5, with TRBD2 identical over 7 bases. Germline CDR1 SGHNT, CDR2 YYREEE (reference sequence). The CDR3 is 16 residues long. V trimming: 4 bases; J trimming: 2 bases; junction bases outside the gene matches: 11. The CDR3 DNA reads as TGTGCCAGCAGCCCCGGGGGGAGGGGCCAACAAGAGACCCAGTACTTC. Its translation is CASSPGGRGQQETQYF.

The chain is built from TRBV12-3 or TRBV12-4 and TRBJ2-7; TRBD1 agrees at 7 bases. The J segment lost 3 bases and the V segment lost 6 bases, leaving 5 bases of the junction unmatched. There are 13 residues in the CDR3. For the CDR3, the DNA is TGTGCCAGCAGATCCGGGACAGTCTACGAGCAGTACTTC. This translates into CASRSGTVYEQYF.

Worth noting for this clone: Other DNA variants within this sample encode the same CDR3. The gene calls are TRBV20-1 and TRBJ1-2; 9 nucleotides line up with TRBD1. Trimming removed 6 bases from V and 5 bases from J; junction bases left unmatched: 1. Germline V gene sequence: CDR1 DFQATT, CDR2 SNEGSKA (reference sequence). The CDR3 contains 11 residues. CDR3 nucleotides: TGCAGTGCGACAGGGGGTTATGGCTACACCTTC. As protein: CSATGGYGYTF.

In regard to this clone: Other DNA sequences in the sample encode the same CDR3. The V call is TRBV5-1, the J call TRBJ1-1; tentative D call: TRBD1 (5 bases). With 4 bases removed from V and 2 bases from J, the gap between germline ends came to 9 bases. The CDR3 sequence is 13 residues long. The germline gives CDR1 SGHRS, CDR2 YFSETQ. CDR3 protein: CASSRGGNTEAFF. The CDR3 nucleotides are TGCGCCAGCAGCCGCGGGGGAAACACTGAAGCTTTCTTT. Filled out from reference TRBV5-1 and TRBJ1-1, the complete variable domain reads KAGVTQTPRYLIKTRGQQVTLSCSPISGHRSVSWYQQTPGQGLQFLFEYFSETQRNKGNFPGRFSGRQFSNSRSEMNVSTLELGDSALYLCASSRGGNTEAFFGQGTRLTVV.

This clone has just one count. The chain carries TRBV6-6 and TRBJ1-4; 9 positions agree with TRBD1. V was clipped by 5 bases and J by 8 bases; unmatched bases: 9. The germline CDR1 and CDR2 sequences are MNHNY and SVGAGI (reference sequence). The CDR3 runs to 15 residues. CDR3 nucleotides: TGTGCCAGCAGTACTGGACAGGGGAGAGTGGAAAAACTGTTTTTT. It translates to CASSTGQGRVEKLFF.

This sequence joins TRBV5-4 and TRBJ2-1; TRBD2 matches 15 bases. V trimming: 4 bases; J trimming: 10 bases; junction bases outside the gene matches: 6. The CDR3 extends over 15 amino acids. Germline CDR1 is SGHNT and CDR2 is YYREEE (reference sequence). The CDR3 is CASSPGLAGGREQFF. CDR3 nucleotides: TGTGCCAGCAGCCCGGGACTAGCGGGAGGTAGAGAGCAGTTCTTC.

CDR3 amino acids: CASRTGGEKLFF. The CDR3 DNA follows: TGTGCCAGCAGGACAGGGGGCGAAAAACTGTTTTTT. The gene calls are TRBV6-5 and TRBJ1-4; 10 nucleotides match TRBD1. Germline V gene lookup returns CDR1 MNHEY and CDR2 SVGAGI. The V segment lost 6 bases and the J segment 8 bases; nucleotides outside the gene matches: 0. This CDR3 comprises 12 residues.

The chain couples TRBV6-5 to TRBJ1-2; D might be TRBD1 (6 bases). This CDR3 contains 13 residues. Per germline, CDR1 MNHEY and CDR2 SVGAGI. The ends were cut back, 6 bases at V and 7 bases at J, with 15 bases in the middle. The CDR3: CASRPQGLGGYTF. The CDR3 DNA follows: TGTGCCAGCAGACCACAGGGTCTCGGTGGCTACACCTTC.

The chain employs TRBV7-3 and TRBJ2-7, with 8 nucleotides matching TRBD2. The germline gives CDR1 SGHTA, CDR2 FQGTGA. The V and J ends lost 2 bases and 9 bases, in that order; junction bases with no gene match: 18. The CDR3 is 17 amino acids. In DNA, the CDR3 is TGTGCCAGCAGCTTATCCGGGGGCGGGAGGCCTCCCTCGGGGCAGTACTTC. The encoded protein is CASSLSGGGRPPSGQYF.

CDR3 loop: CASSQRVASGGPRTGELFF. The DNA of the CDR3 is TGTGCCAGCAGCCAAAGAGTAGCTAGCGGGGGCCCGCGGACCGGGGAGCTGTTTTTT. This chain links TRBV3-1 (or the pseudogene TRBV3-2) with TRBJ2-2, with 10 bases lining up with TRBD2. The V gene end was trimmed by 2 bases and the J gene end by 5 bases; junction bases not matched to a gene: 14. The CDR3 loop spans 19 amino acids. CDR1 LGHDT and CDR2 YNNKEL come from the germline V gene (reference sequence).

Concerning this clone itself: One end of the junction does not line up with germline, which may come from a read error. The V call is TRBV4-1, the J call TRBJ2-5; TRBD2 is a possible D gene (6 bases). Per the germline V gene, CDR1 is MGHRA and CDR2 is YSYEKL. CDR3 length: 14 amino acids. The chain's CDR3 is CASSPRDFAEPQYF. As DNA, the CDR3 is TGCGCCAGCAGCCCGAGGGACTTCGCAGAGCCCCAGTACTTC.

The V and J genes are TRBV5-1 and TRBJ2-3; no reliable D call. The CDR3 covers 15 residues. Per the germline V gene, CDR1 is SGHRS and CDR2 is YFSETQ. Trimming pared 3 bases from V and 1 base from J, leaving 12 bases between. CDR3 DNA: TGCGCCAGCAGCTCTTCGACTGCGGGCACAGATACGCAGTATTTT. This gives the protein CASSSSTAGTDTQYF.

This rearrangement joins TRBV11-2 to TRBJ1-5; weak D call: TRBD1 (5 bases). From germline, CDR1 is SGHAT and CDR2 FQNNGV. The V gene lost 5 bases and the J gene lost 5 bases, with 13 bases spanning the gap. The CDR3 covers 14 residues. CDR3 DNA: TGTGCCAGCAGCCCCTCAGGGTCGCATCAGCCCCAGCATTTT. This gives the protein CASSPSGSHQPQHF. Supplemented by reference TRBV11-2 and TRBJ1-5, the full variable domain reads EAGVAQSPRYKIIEKRQSVAFWCNPISGHATLYWYQQILGQGPKLLIQFQNNGVVDDSQLPKDRFSAERLKGVDSTLKIQPAKLEDSAVYLCASSPSGSHQPQHFGDGTRLSIL.

The V and J genes are TRBV18 and TRBJ1-1; TRBD1 matches 7 bases. Germline CDR1 is KGHSH and CDR2 is LQKENI. This CDR3 is built from 15 residues. The trim removed 5 bases at V and 3 bases at J, leaving 9 bases unmatched. This CDR3 reads CASSVTGAADTEAFF. The CDR3 DNA follows: TGTGCCAGCTCAGTAACAGGGGCGGCCGACACTGAAGCTTTCTTT.

J is TRBJ2-1 and V is TRBV3-1 (or the pseudogene TRBV3-2), with TRBD2 as a possible D gene (7 bases). The V gene's germline CDR1 is LGHDT and CDR2 YNNKEL (reference sequence). This CDR3 contains 15 residues. V lost 6 bases, J lost 9 bases, and 21 bases lay in between. The CDR3 sequence is CASSPGAGARGEQFF. The DNA of the CDR3 is TGTGCCAGCAGTCCCGGGGCGGGGGCGCGGGGTGAGCAGTTCTTC.

V usage is TRBV6-5 and J usage is TRBJ1-2; the D gene is possibly TRBD1 (5 bases). This CDR3 spans 14 amino acids. From germline, CDR1 is MNHEY and CDR2 SVGAGI. The germline V and J ends were trimmed by 3 bases and 4 bases, with 12 bases remaining between them. CDR3 amino acids: CASSYNTGGYGYTF. In nucleotides, the CDR3 is TGTGCCAGCAGTTATAATACGGGGGGCTATGGCTACACCTTC.

The DNA for the CDR3 is TGTGCCAGTAGCCACGGTGGACAGAGCTACTACGAGCAGTACTTC. Amino acid sequence: CASSHGGQSYYEQYF. V gene TRBV19 combines with J gene TRBJ2-7; D may be TRBD1 (6 bases). Germline CDR1 LNHDA, CDR2 SQIVND (reference sequence). V lost 6 bases, J lost 3 bases, and 18 bases lay in between. The CDR3 is 15 residues long.

This chain uses TRBV19 with TRBJ1-5; 7 nucleotides line up with TRBD1. Trimming cost V 3 bases and J 6 bases; bases outside gene matches: 8. The CDR3 runs 15 residues. Germline lookup yields CDR1 LNHDA and CDR2 SQIVND (reference sequence). Here the CDR3 reads CASSMGRGRGQPQHF. CDR3 coding DNA: TGTGCCAGTAGTATGGGTAGGGGGCGCGGTCAGCCCCAGCATTTT.